What follows is one T cell receptor beta chain and its context. This clonotype was counted once. Its antigen target is currently unknown. Base qualities were left out, and no much larger clone turns up one base away. A read on its own is weak evidence. This sample is part of a study of response to subunit inactivated influenza vaccine (dated by TCRdb to about 2018). Background for the entire study: Deep quantitative T cell receptor repertoire profiling was used in the study to track responses to a trivalent subunit inactivated influenza vaccine. The research as a whole found: The authors suggested that each seasonal influenza vaccination may recruit only a limited number of new T cells.

Receptor amplification or capture employed RT-PCR. Sequencing took place on an Illumina HiSeq 2500. TCRdb's own reprocessing of the public reads used fastp at Q25 and MiXCR and kept productive beta chains. Rows are unified per CDR3 protein, each entry keeping the most common DNA and genes. Here the sample has hundreds of thousands of distinct CDR3 sequences; over 11% occur a single time. 5.5% to 7% of the sample goes to the ten largest clones. The sequence was collected from a man aged 50 to 60 who received an inactivated influenza vaccine. Donor details come from another sample of the same person, matched by shared clones. The sequencing here drew on PBMCs from blood, taken 14 days before vaccination.

The DNA sequence reads TGTGCCAGCAGCTTTTGGGGGGGACGCCAAGAGACCCAGTACTTC. This translates into CASSFWGGRQETQYF. The sequence joins TRBV7-2 to TRBJ2-5, with 7 middle bases fitting TRBD2. From its cysteine to its phenylalanine, the CDR3 spans 15 amino acids. This entry keeps only the CDR3 DNA: 45 bases, framed from base 1. CDR1 and CDR2 (SGHTA, FQGNSA) derive from the germline V gene. V is cut back by 3 bases and J by 1 base, with 5 bases in the junction unmatched.